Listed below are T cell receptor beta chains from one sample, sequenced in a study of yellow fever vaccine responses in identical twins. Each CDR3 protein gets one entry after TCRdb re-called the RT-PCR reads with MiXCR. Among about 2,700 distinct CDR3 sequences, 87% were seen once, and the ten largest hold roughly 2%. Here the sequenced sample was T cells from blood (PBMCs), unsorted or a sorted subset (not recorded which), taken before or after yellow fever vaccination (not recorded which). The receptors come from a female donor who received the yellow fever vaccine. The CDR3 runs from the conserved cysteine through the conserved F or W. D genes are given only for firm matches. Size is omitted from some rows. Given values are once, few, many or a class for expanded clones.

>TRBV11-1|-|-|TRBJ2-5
TGTGCCAGCAGCTTCGGGAATCAAGAGACCCAGTACTTC
CASSFGNQETQYF
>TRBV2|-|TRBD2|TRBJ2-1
TGTGCCAGCAGTGGTGGGAGCGGGGACTACAATGAGCAGTTCTTC
CASSGGSGDYNEQFF
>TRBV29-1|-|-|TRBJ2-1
TGCAGCGGGGCAATCACGTACAATGAGCAGTTCTTC
CSGAITYNEQFF
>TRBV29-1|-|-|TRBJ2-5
TGCAGCGTTGTTTTGGGCAGGGGCCAAGAGACCCAGTACTTC
CSVVLGRGQETQYF
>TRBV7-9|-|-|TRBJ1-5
TGTGCCAGCAGCTTAGATGGAAATCAGCCCCAGCATTTT
CASSLDGNQPQHF
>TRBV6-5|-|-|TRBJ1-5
TGTGCCAGCAGTTACGGGCCGTTTTGGAATCAGCCCCAGCATTTT
CASSYGPFWNQPQHF
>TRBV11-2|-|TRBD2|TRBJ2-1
TGTGCCAGCAGCTTAGGTGGGACTAGTTTCAATGAGCAGTTCTTC
CASSLGGTSFNEQFF
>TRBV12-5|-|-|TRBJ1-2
TGTGCTAGTGGTTTGGTAAGAGGGGTCTCTAACTATGGCTACACCTTC
CASGLVRGVSNYGYTF
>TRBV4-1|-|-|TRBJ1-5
TGCGCCAGCAGCCAGGAGAGAGGGTTCGATCAGCCCCAGCATTTT
CASSQERGFDQPQHF
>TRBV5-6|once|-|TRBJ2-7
TGTGCCAGCAGCTTTGATCCATATGGGTTCTACGAGCAGTACTTC
CASSFDPYGFYEQYF
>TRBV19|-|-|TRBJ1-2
TGTGCCAGCGTACGCTCCTCGACAGATAACTATGGCTACACCTTC
CASVRSSTDNYGYTF
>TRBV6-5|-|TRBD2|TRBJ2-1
TGTGCCAGCAGTTATGTCACTAGCGGGGGGCACAATGAGCAGTTCTTC
CASSYVTSGGHNEQFF
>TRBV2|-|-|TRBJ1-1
TGTGCCAGCGTAGACAGGCCAAACACTGAAGCTTTCTTT
CASVDRPNTEAFF
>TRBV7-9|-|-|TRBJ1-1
TGTGCCAGCAGCTTAAACAGGAACACTGAAGCTTTCTTT
CASSLNRNTEAFF
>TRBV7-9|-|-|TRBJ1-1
TGTGCCAGCAGCCACCCGAGGGACATCTTAGGAGCTTTCTTT
CASSHPRDILGAFF
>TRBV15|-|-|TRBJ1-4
TGTGCCACCAGCAGAGCGAGCAGGGTGGAAGAAAAACTGTTTTTT
CATSRASRVEEKLFF
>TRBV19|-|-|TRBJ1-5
TGTGCCAGTAGTCTCCTCGGCCAGGGGAGCAATCAGCCCCAGCATTTT
CASSLLGQGSNQPQHF
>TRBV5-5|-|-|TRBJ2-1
TGTGCCAGCAGCACACACGGAGGCAATGAGCAGTTCTTC
CASSTHGGNEQFF
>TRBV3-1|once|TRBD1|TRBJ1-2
TGTGCCAGCAGCCCAACCGGGACAGGCGGTAGTGGCTACACCTTC
CASSPTGTGGSGYTF
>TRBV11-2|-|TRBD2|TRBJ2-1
TGTGCCAGCAGCTTCGGGGGGGGCCGGGGCAATGAGCAGTTCTTC
CASSFGGGRGNEQFF
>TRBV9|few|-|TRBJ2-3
TGTGCCAGCAGCGCGGCAGATACGCAGTATTTT
CASSAADTQYF
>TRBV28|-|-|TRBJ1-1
TGTGCCAGCAGTCTAGGCTGCAGAGCTTTCTTT
CASSLGCRAFF
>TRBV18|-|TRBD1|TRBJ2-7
TGTGCCAGCTCACCCGACAGGGGGCGGAACGAGCAGTACTTC
CASSPDRGRNEQYF
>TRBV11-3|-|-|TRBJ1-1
TGTGCCAGCTCGTCGGGGTATGCAGGAGTGAACACTGAAGCTTTCTTT
CASSSGYAGVNTEAFF
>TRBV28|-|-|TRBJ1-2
TGTGCCAGCAGTTTAGGTGGCTATGGCTACACCTTC
CASSLGGYGYTF
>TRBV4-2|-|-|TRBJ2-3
TGTGCCAGCAGCGTCCCGGAGGGCCTGCGTACAGATACGCAGTATTTT
CASSVPEGLRTDTQYF
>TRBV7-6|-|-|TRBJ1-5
TGTGCCAGCAGCTTATCGGGGCATCAGCCCCAGCATTTT
CASSLSGHQPQHF
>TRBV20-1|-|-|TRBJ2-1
TGCAGTGCAAAGCCAACAGTTTACAATGAGCAGTTCTTC
CSAKPTVYNEQFF
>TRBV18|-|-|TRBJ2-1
TGTGCCAGCTCACCGGGCGACTACAGGAATGAGCAGTTCTTC
CASSPGDYRNEQFF
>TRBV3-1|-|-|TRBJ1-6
TGTGCCAGCAGCCAACAGGGACATAATTCACCCCTCCACTTT
CASSQQGHNSPLHF
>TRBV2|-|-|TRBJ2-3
TGTGCCAGCAGCCCAACAGGGTTTAGCACAGATACGCAGTATTTT
CASSPTGFSTDTQYF
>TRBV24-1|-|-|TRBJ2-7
TGTGCCACCAGTGACCCAACAGGGAACGACGAGCAGTACTTC
CATSDPTGNDEQYF
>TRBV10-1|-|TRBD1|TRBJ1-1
TGCGCCAGCAGCGGGACAGAGAACACTGAAGCTTTCTTT
CASSGTENTEAFF
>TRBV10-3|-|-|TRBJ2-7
TGTGCCATCAGCAACTTAGCCTACGAGCAGTACTTC
CAISNLAYEQYF
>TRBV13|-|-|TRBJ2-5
TGTGCCAGCGAGTACGGTGGGGCCGGGAAGACCCAGTACTTC
CASEYGGAGKTQYF
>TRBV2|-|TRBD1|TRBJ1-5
TGTGCCAGCAGAGGCGGACAGGGTCGTTATCAGCCCCAGCATTTT
CASRGGQGRYQPQHF
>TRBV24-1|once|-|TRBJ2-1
TGTGCCACCAGTTTGAGGAATGAGCAGTTCTTC
CATSLRNEQFF
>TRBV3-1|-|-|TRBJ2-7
TGTGCCAGCAGCCAGACGGGTGCAGGGACCTACGAGCAGTACTTC
CASSQTGAGTYEQYF
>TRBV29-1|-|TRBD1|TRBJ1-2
TGCAGCGTTGAAGTACAAGTACCGGGACAGGATAGATACACCTTC
CSVEVQVPGQDRYTF
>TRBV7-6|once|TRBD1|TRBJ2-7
TGTGCCAGCAGCTTAGGTGGACAGGCGACGGTGGGGGAGCAGTACTTC
CASSLGGQATVGEQYF
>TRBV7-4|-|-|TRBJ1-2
TGTGCCAGCAGCTTCGCGGATGGCGGCTACACCTTC
CASSFADGGYTF
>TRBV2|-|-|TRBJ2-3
TGTGCCAGCAGTGTAGACCGGGGCAGCACAGATACGCAGTATTTT
CASSVDRGSTDTQYF
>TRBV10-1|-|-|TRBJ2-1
TGCGCCAGCAGTGCCCCTGGATCCTACAATGAGCAGTTCTTC
CASSAPGSYNEQFF
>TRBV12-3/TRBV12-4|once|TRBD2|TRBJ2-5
TGTGCCAGCAGTTTGGGCGGTGGGAGGGCCCAAGAGACCCAGTACTTC
CASSLGGGRAQETQYF
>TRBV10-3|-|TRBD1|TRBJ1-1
TGTGCCATCAGTTCGACCGGGACAGGGGCGGGAACTGAAGCTTTCTTT
CAISSTGTGAGTEAFF
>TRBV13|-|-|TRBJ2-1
TGTGCCAGCAGCTCAGGGCACAGACAGTGGTACAATGAGCAGTTCTTC
CASSSGHRQWYNEQFF
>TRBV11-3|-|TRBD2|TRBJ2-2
TGTGCCAGCAGCCTTAGACTAGCGGGGGCGGGGAACACCGGGGAGCTGTTTTTT
CASSLRLAGAGNTGELFF
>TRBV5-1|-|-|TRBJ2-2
TGCGCCAGCAGCTTGGACGGGCTAACCGGGGAGCTGTTTTTT
CASSLDGLTGELFF
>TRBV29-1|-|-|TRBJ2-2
TGCAGCGTTGCGGGGGCCGGGGAGCTGTTTTTT
CSVAGAGELFF
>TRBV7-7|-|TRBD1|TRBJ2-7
TGTGCCAGCAGCTACGGACAGGGAGACGAGCAGTACTTC
CASSYGQGDEQYF
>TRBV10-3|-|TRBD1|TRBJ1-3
TGTGCCATCAGAGACAGGGGGGGAAACACCATATATTTT
CAIRDRGGNTIYF
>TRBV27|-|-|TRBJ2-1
TGTGCCAGCAGTTTATTTCGACAGTACAATGAGCAGTTCTTC
CASSLFRQYNEQFF
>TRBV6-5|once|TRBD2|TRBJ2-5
TGTGCCAGCAGTTACTCGCCTGCGGGGGGGCCCCAAGAGACCCAGTACTTC
CASSYSPAGGPQETQYF